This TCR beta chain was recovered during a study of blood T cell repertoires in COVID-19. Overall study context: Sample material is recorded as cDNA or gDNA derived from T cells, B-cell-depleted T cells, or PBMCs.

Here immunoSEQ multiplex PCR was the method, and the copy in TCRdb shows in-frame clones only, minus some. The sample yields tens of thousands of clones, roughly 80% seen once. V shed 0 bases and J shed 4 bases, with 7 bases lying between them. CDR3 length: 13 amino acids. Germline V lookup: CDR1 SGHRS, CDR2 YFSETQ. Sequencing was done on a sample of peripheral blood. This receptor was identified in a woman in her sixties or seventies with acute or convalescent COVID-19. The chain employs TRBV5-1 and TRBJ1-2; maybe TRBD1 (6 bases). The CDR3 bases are TGCGCCAGCAGCTTGGCGGACAGCTATGGCTACACCTTC. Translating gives CASSLADSYGYTF. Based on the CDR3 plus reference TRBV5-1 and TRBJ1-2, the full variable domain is KAGVTQTPRYLIKTRGQQVTLSCSPISGHRSVSWYQQTPGQGLQFLFEYFSETQRNKGNFPGRFSGRQFSNSRSEMNVSTLELGDSALYLCASSLADSYGYTFGSGTRLTVV.